The rows below give T cell receptor beta chains drawn from one sample of a study of identical twins. TCRdb reprocessed the 5' RACE reads via MiXCR and lists one record per CDR3 protein. The data contain more than 400,000 distinct CDR3 sequences, approximately 14% of them singletons. These data were likewise used in another study, on yellow fever vaccine responses in identical twins.

The material sequenced was CD4+ T cells sorted from blood. All receptors come from a woman younger than 35 in good health. Both conserved end residues are trimmed from each CDR3.

V	J	CDR3
TRBV20-1	TRBJ2-3	SAMKLTDTQY
TRBV7-2	TRBJ2-5	ASSPWGERWETQY
TRBV15	TRBJ2-1	ATSRERSEGQF
TRBV20-1	TRBJ2-3	SAREPPTDTQY
TRBV7-8	TRBJ2-3	ASRATGASTDTQY
TRBV20-1	TRBJ2-1	SARYRGNEQF
TRBV19	TRBJ2-3	ASSKGQGITDTQY
TRBV29-1	TRBJ2-2	SVLAGGTGELF
TRBV12-3/TRBV12-4	TRBJ1-5	ASSLDRVRSNQPQH
TRBV20-1	TRBJ2-1	SATSDSGEQF
TRBV6-1	TRBJ2-7	ASIQPGTNYEQY
TRBV24-1	TRBJ2-1	ATSDLGTWRQF
TRBV25-1	TRBJ2-3	ASSDGLAGTDTQY
TRBV28	TRBJ2-3	ASSRTGWTDTQY